This TCR beta chain was profiled in a study of CD8+ T cells in alopecia areata. Study-level information: The drug, tofacitinib, lasted 6 to 18 months, followed by 6 months off drug.

Study-level results: In scalp, tofacitinib significantly decreased clonality and expanded CD8+ clones among the top 100. Tofacitinib did not eliminate many expanded lesional clones from scalp or blood.

As to treatment: oral pan-JAK inhibitor, 5-10 mg twice daily. PBMCs, the starting material, were the source of sorted CD4+ and CD8+ T cells. Comments on this clone: Its antigen is unidentified.

CDR1 is SGHTA, CDR2 FQGNSA, per germline. The CDR3 sequence is 16 residues long. The ends lost 5 bases at V and 4 bases at J; junction bases unmatched: 13. The authors extracted RNA and reverse transcribed it into cDNA as the sequencing template. Profiled with immunoSEQ multiplex PCR; TCRdb holds only in-frame clones, not every one. The repertoire includes approximately 130,000 clones, roughly 57% of them detected once, and more than 5% sits in the top ten. This TCR was sampled from a human donor with alopecia areata. The chain links TRBV7-2 to TRBJ2-5, with 7 bases lining up with TRBD1. The starting material was CD4+ T cells sorted from blood, obtained at week 4, from a patient treated with tofacitinib. CDR3 amino acids: CASSTTRQGDGETQYF. CDR3 coding DNA: TGTGCCAGCAGCACCACACGACAGGGAGACGGAGAGACCCAGTACTTC.